Shown below are 23 T cell receptor beta chains from a single sample sequenced in a study of CD8+CD57+ T cells in acquired aplastic anemia (dated by TCRdb to between 2018 and 2020). The sequencer listed for this sample is Illumina HiSeq 2000. TCR beta VDJ combination and CDR3 sequence profiling used genomic DNA as the template. TCRdb trimmed the raw reads at Q25, called clones with MiXCR and kept productive beta chains. Each entry merges the rows of one CDR3 protein and shows their most common DNA and genes. For this sample the table gives around 180,000 distinct CDR3 sequences, of which roughly 50% were detected only once. Together, the top ten hold roughly 13% of the sample. Flow cytometry had shown CD8+CD57+ cell expansion in the patients selected for sequencing. The sequenced sample was sorted CD4+, CD8+, or CD8+CD57+ T cells (not recorded which) from PBMCs. The receptors come from a human donor with aplastic anemia.

The CDR3: CSVVPRTNNYNEQFF. In DNA, the CDR3 is TGCAGTGTTGTCCCACGGACTAACAACTACAATGAGCAGTTCTTC. The rearrangement joins TRBV20-1 to TRBJ2-1, with a tentative D call TRBD2 (6 bases). The germline CDR1 and CDR2 sequences are DFQATT and SNEGSKA (reference sequence). The CDR3 runs 15 residues. The V and J ends lost 7 bases and 3 bases respectively, with 19 bases between them.

The count of this clonotype is one. The chain links TRBV10-2 to TRBJ2-1, with TRBD2 matching over 12 bases. This CDR3 spans 13 amino acids. The V segment lost 9 bases and the J segment 7 bases; nucleotides outside the gene matches: 4. Germline CDR1 reads WSHSY; CDR2 reads SAAADI. The chain's CDR3 is CASNLAGGNEQFF. In DNA form, the CDR3 reads TGCGCCAGTAATCTAGCGGGAGGGAATGAGCAGTTCTTC.

The chain is built from TRBV7-9 and TRBJ2-5; D may be TRBD1 (6 bases). V was pared by 8 bases and J by 7 bases, with 11 bases between. Looked up from germline, CDR1 is SEHNR and CDR2 is FQNEAQ (reference sequence). The CDR3 is 11 residues long. The CDR3 region has the DNA TGTGCCAGCGAGGCCAGGGGGACCCAGTACTTC. It yields the protein CASEARGTQYF. The full variable domain, its missing parts supplied by reference TRBV7-9 and TRBJ2-5, is DTGVSQNPRHKITKRGQNVTFRCDPISEHNRLYWYRQTLGQGPEFLTYFQNEAQLEKSRLLSDRFSAERPKGSFSTLEIQRTEQGDSAMYLCASEARGTQYFGPGTRLLVL.

This clonotype was counted at least ten times. V and J are TRBV7-2 and TRBJ1-3; no clear D. Germline V gene data show CDR1 as SGHTA and CDR2 as FQGNSA. This CDR3 contains 14 residues. The V end was cut by 0 bases, the J end by 4 bases, with 7 bases between. The CDR3 sequence is CASSLAGRGNTIYF. CDR3 DNA sequence: TGTGCCAGCAGCTTAGCAGGGCGCGGAAACACCATATATTTT.

This clonotype was counted many times. The chain links TRBV20-1 to TRBJ1-3, with 7 positions matching TRBD1. Trimming cost V 3 bases and J 3 bases; bases outside gene matches: 2. The germline V gene has CDR1 DFQATT and CDR2 SNEGSKA (reference sequence). This CDR3 comprises 13 residues. The DNA for the CDR3 is TGCAGTGCTAGCAGGGGGAGTGGAAACACCATATATTTT. The encoded protein is CSASRGSGNTIYF.

As to this clonotype: The junction departs from germline at one end; a sequencing error may be responsible. The chain links TRBV15 to TRBJ2-3, with 10 bases that match TRBD2. This CDR3 is 14 amino acids long. Germline-derived CDR1 and CDR2 are LNHNV and YYDKDF (reference sequence). DNA for the CDR3: TGTGCCACCAACGACCAGCGGGGGGGCGATACGCAGTACTTT. Its translation: CATNDQRGGDTQYF.

This clonotype was seen ten or more times. The chain uses TRBV6-5 and TRBJ2-7; D possibly corresponds to TRBD1 (5 bases). The germline V gene has CDR1 MNHEY and CDR2 SVGAGI. Trimming stripped 4 bases from V and 5 bases from J, with 15 bases between. The CDR3 has 14 amino acids. CDR3 sequence reads: CASSSPDRLHEQYF. Here the CDR3 DNA reads TGTGCCAGCAGTTCACCAGACAGACTCCACGAGCAGTACTTC.

The chain combines TRBV7-9 with TRBJ1-1; D is unresolved. CDR3 length: 13 residues. Germline CDR1 SEHNR, CDR2 FQNEAQ (reference sequence). Trimming left V 7 bases short and J 1 base short, with 10 bases between. The DNA for the CDR3 is TGTGCCAGCATCCGTGTAGGGAACACTGAAGCTTTCTTT. Translation: CASIRVGNTEAFF.

This chain connects TRBV24-1 to TRBJ2-1; D is unresolved. Trimming left V 0 bases short and J 5 bases short, with 10 bases between. This CDR3 contains 15 residues. Germline CDR1 reads KGHDR; CDR2 reads SFDVKD. In DNA form, the CDR3 reads TGTGCCACCAGTGATTTGTCGAGATTTAACAATGAGCAGTTCTTC. Encoded protein: CATSDLSRFNNEQFF.

The V and J genes are TRBV2 and TRBJ2-7; perhaps TRBD2 as D (5 bases). Germline V gene data show CDR1 as SNHLY and CDR2 as FYNNEI. Trimming took 3 bases from V and 2 from J, leaving 14 bases between them. The CDR3 has 15 amino acids. DNA for the CDR3: TGTGCCAGCAGTGATGACTACTTCGGGGCCTACGAGCAGTACTTC. Translation: CASSDDYFGAYEQYF.

The V call is TRBV2, the J call TRBJ1-4, with D hard to call. Trimming took 2 bases from V and 7 from J, leaving 17 bases between them. The CDR3 sequence is 16 residues long. In germline, CDR1 is SNHLY, CDR2 FYNNEI. The CDR3 DNA follows: TGTGCCAGCAGTGAAAGGGTGCCAGGATCGAGTGAAAAACTGTTTTTT. Translation gives CASSERVPGSSEKLFF. The full variable domain, its missing parts supplied by reference TRBV2 and TRBJ1-4, is EPEVTQTPSHQVTQMGQEVILRCVPISNHLYFYWYRQILGQKVEFLVSFYNNEISEKSEIFDDQFSVERPDGSNFTLKIRSTKLEDSAMYFCASSERVPGSSEKLFFGSGTQLSVL.

The sample holds many counts of this clonotype. The chain couples TRBV2 to TRBJ1-6; tentative D call: TRBD1 (5 bases). CDR1 and CDR2 from the germline V gene are SNHLY and FYNNEI. Trimming removed 6 bases from V and 0 bases from J, with 12 bases in between. This CDR3 is built from 16 residues. The CDR3: CASRAGGGSYNSPLHF. The CDR3 nucleotides are TGTGCCAGCAGGGCGGGGGGGGGCTCCTATAATTCACCCCTCCACTTT.

The rearrangement links TRBV20-1 to TRBJ2-7; the D is unclear. The CDR3 covers 13 residues. Germline CDR1 DFQATT, CDR2 SNEGSKA (reference sequence). Trimming left V 4 bases short and J 2 bases short, with 12 bases between. In DNA, the CDR3 is TGCAGTGCTATTGCCCAGCCCGCCTACGAGCAGTACTTC. As protein: CSAIAQPAYEQYF.

This chain uses TRBV7-6 with TRBJ1-1, with TRBD1 matching over 8 bases. This CDR3 spans 16 amino acids. The V gene end was trimmed by 5 bases and the J gene end by 4 bases; junction bases not matched to a gene: 12. Germline V CDR1 and CDR2: SGHVS, FNYEAQ. Here the CDR3 reads CASSGITGGGATEAFF. DNA of the CDR3: TGTGCCAGCAGCGGAATCACAGGGGGAGGTGCCACTGAAGCTTTCTTT.

This clonotype was counted many times. This chain uses TRBV20-1 with TRBJ2-6; D is undetermined. The CDR3 spans 15 residues. Germline CDR1 DFQATT, CDR2 SNEGSKA (reference sequence). V was pared by 5 bases and J by 2 bases, with 13 bases between. Here the CDR3 DNA reads TGCAGTGCTCCTACACGCCAGACTGGGGCCAACGTCCTGACTTTC. Protein: CSAPTRQTGANVLTF.

This clonotype came up many times. The chain carries TRBV7-9 and TRBJ2-3; D is unclear. This CDR3 is 12 amino acids long. Trimming shortened V by 5 bases and J by 5 bases, and 8 bases separated the two germline ends. Germline values: CDR1 SEHNR, CDR2 FQNEAQ (reference sequence). The CDR3 sequence is CASSPTRDTQYF. In nucleotides, the CDR3 is TGTGCCAGCAGCCCCACCAGAGATACGCAGTATTTT.

This clonotype has at least ten counts. The rearrangement joins TRBV5-5 to TRBJ2-7, with D perhaps given as TRBD1 or TRBD2 (6 bases each). The length of the CDR3 is 15 residues. V lost 6 bases, J lost 1 base, and 17 bases lay in between. Germline V gene lookup returns CDR1 SGHKS and CDR2 YYEKEE (reference sequence). CDR3 protein: CASTWAPGASYEQYF. CDR3 bases: TGTGCCAGCACCTGGGCCCCGGGGGCGTCCTACGAGCAGTACTTC.

This clonotype was observed a handful of times. This chain connects TRBV10-3 to TRBJ2-6, with 11 bases fitting TRBD2. V lost 10 bases to trimming and J lost 0 bases; unmatched junction nucleotides: 11. The CDR3 contains 18 residues. Looked up from germline, CDR1 is ENHRY and CDR2 is SYGVKD. CDR3 sequence (DNA): TGTGCCAGCACCCCCGGGACTAGCGGCTTCTCTGGGGCCAACGTCCTGACTTTC. Residues: CASTPGTSGFSGANVLTF.

This clonotype has more than one count but fewer than ten. This sequence joins TRBV29-1 and TRBJ2-7, with a possible D match to TRBD2 (5 bases). Trimming removed 0 bases at V and 4 bases at J, with 13 bases between. Germline V gene data show CDR1 as SQVTM and CDR2 as ANQGSEA. The CDR3 is 14 residues long. CDR3 in DNA: TGCAGCGTTGAAGATGAAGGACGGGGTTACGAGCAGTACTTC. Translation: CSVEDEGRGYEQYF.

The chain carries TRBV19 and TRBJ2-1; TRBD1 matches 11 bases. This CDR3 is 15 amino acids long. The germline gives CDR1 LNHDA, CDR2 SQIVND (reference sequence). Trimming removed 2 bases from V and 8 bases from J; junction bases left unmatched: 5. CDR3 loop: CASSILGQGAYEQFF. The DNA of the CDR3 is TGTGCCAGTAGTATACTTGGACAGGGGGCATATGAGCAGTTCTTC.

A few counts support this clonotype. The chain joins TRBV7-3 to TRBJ1-4; the D is unclear. V was pared by 2 bases and J by 8 bases, with 9 bases between. Germline loops: CDR1 SGHTA, CDR2 FQGTGA. This CDR3 is built from 13 residues. CDR3 amino acids: CASSLGVVEKLFF. The CDR3 nucleotides read TGTGCCAGCAGCTTAGGGGTCGTGGAAAAACTGTTTTTT.

V and J are TRBV7-2 and TRBJ2-7, with D perhaps TRBD2 (6 bases). The CDR3 is 15 residues long. Germline V gene data show CDR1 as SGHTA and CDR2 as FQGNSA. Deletions cut 3 bases from V and 2 bases from J, with 14 bases between. CDR3 nucleotide sequence: TGTGCCAGCAGCTTGGAGGCTAGCGTCCCCTACGAGCAGTACTTC. This translates into CASSLEASVPYEQYF.

CDR3 amino acids: CASRQGSQAGELFF. The CDR3 DNA sequence: TGTGCCAGCAGACAGGGAAGTCAAGCCGGGGAGCTGTTTTTT. The V and J genes are TRBV5-5 and TRBJ2-2; tentative D call: TRBD1 (6 bases). V was cut by 5 bases and J by 6 bases, with 14 bases left in between. Germline V gene sequence: CDR1 SGHKS, CDR2 YYEKEE (reference sequence). This CDR3 contains 14 residues. Looking up the rest from reference TRBV5-5 and TRBJ2-2 gives the full variable domain: DAGVTQSPTHLIKTRGQQVTLRCSPISGHKSVSWYQQVLGQGPQFIFQYYEKEERGRGNFPDRFSARQFPNYSSELNVNALLLGDSALYLCASRQGSQAGELFFGEGSRLTVL.